The source of this T cell receptor (beta chain) is a study of T cells after yellow fever vaccination. Study conclusions and caveats: Just a small share of clonotypes turned up in the CD4 compartment as well as the CD8 compartment. The presence of abundant clonotypes contaminating from the bulk population was possible in FACS-sorted repertoires.

A note on this clonotype: Its antigen is undetermined.

TCRdb reprocessed the 5' RACE reads via MiXCR and lists one record per CDR3 protein. The sample lists 500,000 to 650,000 distinct CDR3 sequences, 17% occurring once. V dropped 0 bases and J dropped 2 bases, with 14 bases sitting between them. The CDR3 spans 16 residues. Germline V gene sequence: CDR1 SGHNT, CDR2 YYREEE (reference sequence). Source: PBMCs, taken 5 to 6 days after the first yellow fever vaccination. This TCR was sampled from a man younger than 30 who received the YFV17D yellow fever vaccine. V is TRBV5-4 and J is TRBJ2-5; no clear D gene. CDR3 sequence (DNA): TGTGCCAGCAGCTTGGGTGTCAGTTCCTTGCAAGAGACCCAGTACTTC. Amino acid sequence: CASSLGVSSLQETQYF.